A selection of T cell receptor beta chains follows, all from one sample in a study of regulatory T cells in long-lasting Graves disease. From the multiplex PCR reads, TCRdb called clonotypes with MiXCR, one entry per CDR3 protein. In the table there are over 450,000 distinct CDR3 sequences, around 11% of which are singletons. These data also formed part of another study, on T cells in Graves' hyperthyroidism and ophthalmopathy.

The sequences come from peripheral blood mononuclear cells (PBMCs), collected at new diagnosis, from a patient treated with antithyroid drugs. The receptors shown here come from a woman in her 30s with Graves disease. CDR3s include the opening cysteine and the closing phenylalanine or tryptophan. The order of the fields is clone size, D gene, V gene, J gene, CDR3 DNA, CDR3 protein. A D gene is named only where the DNA matches it firmly. Where a row states a size, it is once, few, many or the class of an expanded clone; other rows omit it.

many	TRBD1	TRBV6-1	TRBJ2-5	TGTGCCAGCAAGACAGGGGTAACGAAGACCCAGTACTTC	CASKTGVTKTQYF
.	TRBD2	TRBV5-1	TRBJ2-1	TGCGCCAGCAGCGCGGGACTAGCGGGGTACAATGAGCAGTCCTTC	CASSAGLAGYNEQSF
many	.	TRBV13	TRBJ2-7	TGTGCCAGCAGCCCAAAAATGGCCTACGAGCAGTACTTC	CASSPKMAYEQYF
many	.	TRBV18	TRBJ1-1	TGTGCCAGCAGCCCCGACAAGAACACTGAAGCTTTCTTT	CASSPDKNTEAFF
few	.	TRBV29-1	TRBJ1-1	TGCAGCTACGCTACAGGATTCTTGGCGAATGAAGCTTTCTTT	CSYATGFLANEAFF
.	TRBD2	TRBV29-1	TRBJ2-7	TGCAGCGTCCAAGCGGGAGGGCCAAACGAGCAGTACTTC	CSVQAGGPNEQYF
few	TRBD1	TRBV5-6	TRBJ1-2	TGTGCCAGCAGCTCACACCCGACAGGGGACTATGGCTACACCTTC	CASSSHPTGDYGYTF
many	.	TRBV6-1	TRBJ1-5	TGTGCCAGCAGTAGCCCCCATGGCAATCAGCCCCAGCATTTT	CASSSPHGNQPQHF
few	.	TRBV19	TRBJ2-1	TGTGCCAGTAGTATAGTAGGGTTATACAATGAGCAGTTCTTC	CASSIVGLYNEQFF
few	TRBD2	TRBV24-1	TRBJ2-7	TGTGCCACCCCTTATCTTAGCGGGATCCATCTCTCCTACGAGCAGTACTTC	CATPYLSGIHLSYEQYF
many	.	TRBV13	TRBJ1-2	TGTGCCAGCAGTCTTTGGGGGGCTTCCAGTGGCTACACCTTC	CASSLWGASSGYTF
many	.	TRBV19	TRBJ1-1	TGTGCCAGTACAGGACAACGGGGGAACGCTGAAGCTTTCTTT	CASTGQRGNAEAFF
many	.	TRBV2	TRBJ1-2	TGTGCCAGCAGTGGAGAGTTCGTAGCTAACTATGGCTACACCTTC	CASSGEFVANYGYTF
many	TRBD1	TRBV20-1	TRBJ1-1	TGCAGTGTGCAGGACAGGGTTATGAGGACTGAAGCTTTCTTT	CSVQDRVMRTEAFF
many	.	TRBV6-1	TRBJ1-1	TGTGCCAGCAGCTATTCACCGGCCGACTCTATGAACACTGAAGCTTTCTTT	CASSYSPADSMNTEAFF
.	TRBD2	TRBV11-1	TRBJ2-1	TGTGCCAGCAGCACGCCCGGGACTAGCGGTTCCAATGAGCAGTTCTTC	CASSTPGTSGSNEQFF
.	.	TRBV3-1	TRBJ1-3	TGTGCCAGCAGTTTCAGGGTTGACGGAAACACCATATATTTT	CASSFRVDGNTIYF
.	.	TRBV19	TRBJ2-6	TGTGCCAGTAGTATAAACAGGGCTGGGGCCAACGTCCTGACTTTC	CASSINRAGANVLTF
many	.	TRBV6-1	TRBJ2-3	TGTGCCAGCAGCGAAAGAAGCAAGGAAGGGCGCAGAGATACGCAGTATTTT	CASSERSKEGRRDTQYF
many	.	TRBV6-2/TRBV6-3	TRBJ2-3	TGTGCCAGCAGTCAGTGGCTAGTTGCCCCCCCAGATACGCAGTATTTT	CASSQWLVAPPDTQYF
few	.	TRBV6-1	TRBJ1-6	TGTGCCAGCAGTGGGGACGGTGTAAATTCACCCCTCCACTTT	CASSGDGVNSPLHF
few	TRBD2	TRBV19	TRBJ2-7	TGTGCCACCTCCCTCTGGGGAGGGCCCTACGAGCAGTACTTC	CATSLWGGPYEQYF
many	.	TRBV3-1	TRBJ2-5	TGTGCCAGCAGCCAAGATCGAGGGGGAGGCTACCAAGAGACCCAGTACTTC	CASSQDRGGGYQETQYF
many	.	TRBV6-1	TRBJ2-3	TGTGCCAGCAGAACACAGGGTGGGACAGATACGCAGTATTTT	CASRTQGGTDTQYF
many	.	TRBV19	TRBJ1-1	TGTGCCAGTACCATCCACGGACCGATGAACACTGAAGCTTTCTTT	CASTIHGPMNTEAFF
.	.	TRBV5-6	TRBJ1-4	TGTGCCAGCAGCTTGGATCGGGGATCTAGGGAAAAACTGTTTTTT	CASSLDRGSREKLFF
many	TRBD1	TRBV28	TRBJ1-2	TGTGCCAGCAGCGTGGGGGGACAGAGGGGGCATGGCTACACCTTC	CASSVGGQRGHGYTF
few	TRBD2	TRBV6-1	TRBJ2-7	TGTGCCAGCCAGCGGGAGGTGGGGGGGGTAGCGGGAGCAAGGGCCTACGAGCAGTACTTC	CASQREVGGVAGARAYEQYF
.	.	TRBV4-3	TRBJ2-6	TGCGCCAGCAGCCCGTGGAACTCTGGGGCCAACGTCCTGACTTTC	CASSPWNSGANVLTF
.	.	TRBV27	TRBJ1-2	TGTGCCAGCAGTACGACACGAGCTAACTATGGCTACACCTTC	CASSTTRANYGYTF
many	.	TRBV12-3/TRBV12-4	TRBJ2-3	TGTGCCAGCAGTTGGTGGCAGGGACTTGCAGATACGCAGTATTTT	CASSWWQGLADTQYF
many	TRBD1	TRBV2	TRBJ1-6	TGTGCCAGCAGGGGACAGGGGGACTCACCCCTCCACTTT	CASRGQGDSPLHF
.	TRBD1	TRBV11-2	TRBJ1-5	TGTGCCAGCAGCTTAGTGGGACAGGGTCATCAGCCCCAGCATTTT	CASSLVGQGHQPQHF
many	TRBD2	TRBV12-3/TRBV12-4	TRBJ2-5	TGTGCCAGCAGTTATACGACTAGCGGGAGCGTCGAAGGGGGGGGAGAGACCCAGTACTTC	CASSYTTSGSVEGGGETQYF
many	.	TRBV6-5	TRBJ1-5	TGTGCCAGCAGTTACGAGTCTGGGCCGCCCCAGCATTTT	CASSYESGPPQHF
many	.	TRBV28	TRBJ2-1	TGTGCCAGCACCTACGGGGGAAATGCCTACAATGAGCAGTTCTTC	CASTYGGNAYNEQFF
.	TRBD2	TRBV7-2	TRBJ2-1	TGTGCCAGCAGCCCTACTAGCGGGAGGGTTTCGCAGAAGCAGTTCTTC	CASSPTSGRVSQKQFF
many	TRBD1	TRBV11-2	TRBJ1-1	TGTGCCAGCAGCTCGGACAGGGGATCGAACACTGAAGCTTTCTTT	CASSSDRGSNTEAFF
many	TRBD2	TRBV2	TRBJ2-1	TGTGCCAGCAAGGAAGAACTAGCGGGAGTTGAGCAGTTCTTC	CASKEELAGVEQFF
many	TRBD1	TRBV3-1	TRBJ1-3	TGTGCCAGCAGCCCGATACAGGGGGCCGGAAACACCATATATTTT	CASSPIQGAGNTIYF
many	TRBD2	TRBV19	TRBJ2-5	TGTGCCAGTAGTAGGGGGAGGGCACCACAAGAGACCCAGTACTTC	CASSRGRAPQETQYF
.	TRBD2	TRBV6-1	TRBJ2-5	TGTGCCGGAGGGGCGGCGCGGGGGGTTGGAGAGACCCAGTACTTC	CAGGAARGVGETQYF
many	TRBD1	TRBV11-1	TRBJ2-1	TGTGCCAGCAGCCCCGAGGGACAGGCCTTAGAAGGCGGTGAGCAGTTCTTC	CASSPEGQALEGGEQFF
many	TRBD2	TRBV7-8	TRBJ2-1	TGTGCCAGCAGCCGAGGACTAGCATATGAGCAGTTCTTC	CASSRGLAYEQFF
few	.	TRBV7-2	TRBJ2-1	TGTGCCAGCAGTACAGGGACACCAGGGGAGCAGTTCTTC	CASSTGTPGEQFF
.	.	TRBV5-5	TRBJ2-5	TGTGCCAGCAGCTCGGGACGGGCCCTATCGGGGGAGACCCAGTACTTC	CASSSGRALSGETQYF
.	TRBD1	TRBV7-6	TRBJ1-1	TGTGCCAGCAGCAAACATCCAGGGGGATCAGTCCTGAACACTGAAGCTTTCTTT	CASSKHPGGSVLNTEAFF
many	.	TRBV11-2	TRBJ2-3	TGTGCCAGCAGCTCTGACTGGCTAAGCACAGATACGCAGTATTTT	CASSSDWLSTDTQYF
.	TRBD1	TRBV19	TRBJ1-5	TGTGCCAGTAGGGGGGACAGGGGGAATCAGCCCCAGCATTTT	CASRGDRGNQPQHF
few	TRBD2	TRBV30	TRBJ2-1	TGTGCCTGGAGTGGAGTAGCGGGACGGAATGAGCAGTTCTTC	CAWSGVAGRNEQFF
many	.	TRBV7-2	TRBJ1-2	TGTGCCAGCAGCTTAAGATACGAGGACGCCTATGGCTACACCTTC	CASSLRYEDAYGYTF
many	.	TRBV28	TRBJ1-2	TGTGCCAGCAGTTGGGGAGACCCCCGGGCCGGTGGCTACACCTTC	CASSWGDPRAGGYTF